The clone carrying this TCR beta chain was counted between two and nine times. The CDR3 contains 14 residues. Trimming removed 3 bases at V and 0 bases at J, with 5 bases between. CDR1 and CDR2 from the germline V gene are MDHEN and SYDVKM. This sample was taken from a study of low-dose radiotherapy and immunotherapy resistance in tumors. Across the whole study: A dose of 1 Gy per fraction every two weeks went to Cohort 2, totaling 13 Gy over 26 weeks. The authors gave intravenous cyclophosphamide 200 mg/m2 every two weeks, one day before radiation and immunotherapy. Patients were on oral aspirin 300 mg taken daily for four cycles from cycle 1 day 1.

First-strand cDNA relied on TRAV- and TRBV-specific primers spanning alpha and beta chains. TCRs underwent approximately 20 PCR cycles of amplification with a constant-region primer and V-primer adapter. TCRdb re-analysed the reads in MiXCR, keeping a single row per CDR3 protein. The sample consists of 60,000 or so distinct CDR3 sequences, roughly 23% of them appearing once. Time point described: after trial treatment. Indicated treatment: LDRT plus nivolumab, ipilimumab, low-dose cyclophosphamide and aspirin (RACIN trial). The receptor comes from a male donor with prostate cancer. The starting material was PBMCs, obtained after low-dose radiotherapy plus immunotherapy. The chain combines TRBV28 with TRBJ1-4; no firm D call. In nucleotides, the CDR3 is TGTGCCAGCAGTTTTGAGACAACTAATGAAAAACTGTTTTTT. Its translation is CASSFETTNEKLFF.